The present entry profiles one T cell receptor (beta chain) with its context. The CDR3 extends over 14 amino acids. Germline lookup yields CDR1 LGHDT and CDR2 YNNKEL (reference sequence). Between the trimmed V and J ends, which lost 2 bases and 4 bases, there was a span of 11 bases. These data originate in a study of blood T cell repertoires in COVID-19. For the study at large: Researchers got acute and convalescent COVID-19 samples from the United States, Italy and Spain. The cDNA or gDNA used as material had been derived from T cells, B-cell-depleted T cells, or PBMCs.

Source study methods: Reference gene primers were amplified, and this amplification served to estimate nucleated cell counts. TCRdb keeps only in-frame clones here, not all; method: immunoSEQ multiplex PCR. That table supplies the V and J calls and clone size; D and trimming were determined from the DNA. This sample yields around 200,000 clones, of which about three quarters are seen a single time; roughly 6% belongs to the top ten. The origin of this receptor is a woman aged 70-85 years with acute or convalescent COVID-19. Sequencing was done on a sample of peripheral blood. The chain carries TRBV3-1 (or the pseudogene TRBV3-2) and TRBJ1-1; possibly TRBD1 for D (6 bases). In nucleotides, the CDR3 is TGTGCCAGCAGCCAACCGGGGGGCGGCACTGAAGCTTTCTTT. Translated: CASSQPGGGTEAFF.